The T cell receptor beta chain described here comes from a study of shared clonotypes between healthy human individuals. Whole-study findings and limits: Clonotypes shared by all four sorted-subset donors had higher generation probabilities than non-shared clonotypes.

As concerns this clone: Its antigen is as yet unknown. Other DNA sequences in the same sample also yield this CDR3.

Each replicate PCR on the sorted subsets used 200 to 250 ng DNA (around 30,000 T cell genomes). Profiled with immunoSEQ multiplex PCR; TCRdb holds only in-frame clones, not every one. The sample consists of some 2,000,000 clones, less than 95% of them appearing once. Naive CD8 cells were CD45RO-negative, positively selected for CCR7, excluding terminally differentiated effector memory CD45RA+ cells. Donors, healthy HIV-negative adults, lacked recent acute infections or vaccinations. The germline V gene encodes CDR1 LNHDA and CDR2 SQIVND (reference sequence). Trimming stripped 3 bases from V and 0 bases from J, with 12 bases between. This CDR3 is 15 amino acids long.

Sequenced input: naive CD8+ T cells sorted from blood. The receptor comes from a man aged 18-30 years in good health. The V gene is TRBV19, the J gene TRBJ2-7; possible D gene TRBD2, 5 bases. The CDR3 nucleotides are TGTGCCAGTAGTATCCAAGCGGCCAGCTCCTACGAGCAGTACTTC. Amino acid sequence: CASSIQAASSYEQYF.